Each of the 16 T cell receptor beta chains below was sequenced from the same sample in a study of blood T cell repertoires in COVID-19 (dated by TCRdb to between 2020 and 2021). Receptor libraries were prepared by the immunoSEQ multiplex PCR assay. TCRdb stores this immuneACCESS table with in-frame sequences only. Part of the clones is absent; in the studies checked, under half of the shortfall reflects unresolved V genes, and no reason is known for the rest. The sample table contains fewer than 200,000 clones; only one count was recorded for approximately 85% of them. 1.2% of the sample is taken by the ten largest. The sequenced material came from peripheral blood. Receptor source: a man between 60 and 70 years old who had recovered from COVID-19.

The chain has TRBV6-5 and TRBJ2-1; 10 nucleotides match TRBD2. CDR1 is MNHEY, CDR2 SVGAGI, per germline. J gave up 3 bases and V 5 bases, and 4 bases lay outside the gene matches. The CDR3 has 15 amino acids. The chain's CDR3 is CASSNVAGGYNEQFF. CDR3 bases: TGTGCCAGCAGTAACGTAGCGGGGGGCTACAATGAGCAGTTCTTC.

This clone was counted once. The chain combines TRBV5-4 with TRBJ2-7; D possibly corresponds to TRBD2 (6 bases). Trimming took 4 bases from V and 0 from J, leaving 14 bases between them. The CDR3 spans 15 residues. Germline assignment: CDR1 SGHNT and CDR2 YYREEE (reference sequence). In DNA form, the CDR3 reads TGTGCCAGCAGCCCCACCGGGACTTTCTCCTACGAGCAGTACTTC. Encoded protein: CASSPTGTFSYEQYF. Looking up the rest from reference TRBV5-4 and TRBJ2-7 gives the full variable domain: ETGVTQSPTHLIKTRGQQVTLRCSSQSGHNTVSWYQQALGQGPQFIFQYYREEENGRGNFPPRFSGLQFPNYSSELNVNALELDDSALYLCASSPTGTFSYEQYFGPGTRLTVT.

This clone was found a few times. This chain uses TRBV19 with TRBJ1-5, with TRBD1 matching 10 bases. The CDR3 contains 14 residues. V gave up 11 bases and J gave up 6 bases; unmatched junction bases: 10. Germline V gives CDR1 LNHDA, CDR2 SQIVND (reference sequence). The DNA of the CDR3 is TGTGCCGCACGTGGGACAGGGGTAGGTCAGCCCCAGCATTTT. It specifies CAARGTGVGQPQHF.

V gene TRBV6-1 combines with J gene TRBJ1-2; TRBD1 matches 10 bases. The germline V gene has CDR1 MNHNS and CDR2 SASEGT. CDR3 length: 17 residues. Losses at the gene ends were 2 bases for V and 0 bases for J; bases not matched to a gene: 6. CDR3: CASSELGQGFTNYGYTF. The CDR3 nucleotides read TGTGCCAGCAGTGAACTGGGACAGGGGTTCACTAACTATGGCTACACCTTC.

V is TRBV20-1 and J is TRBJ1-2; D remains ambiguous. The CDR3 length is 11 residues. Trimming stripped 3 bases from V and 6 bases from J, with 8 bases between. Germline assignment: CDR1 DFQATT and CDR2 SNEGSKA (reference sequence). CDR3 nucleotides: TGCAGTGCTAGTCCGGTTAATGGCTACACCTTC. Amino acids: CSASPVNGYTF.

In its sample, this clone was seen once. CDR3 residues: CASSPTGAYEQYF. CDR3 DNA sequence: TGTGCCAGTAGCCCGACAGGAGCGTACGAGCAGTACTTC. The V and J genes are TRBV19 and TRBJ2-7, with a weak D call TRBD1 (6 bases). This CDR3 is built from 13 residues. V was clipped by 6 bases and J by 4 bases, with 13 bases between them. Germline-derived CDR1 and CDR2 are LNHDA and SQIVND (reference sequence).

The CDR3, as DNA: TGTGCCAGCAGCCGAAACACAGGGGCTGGAAACACCATATATTTT. Encoded protein: CASSRNTGAGNTIYF. The chain has TRBV3-1 (or the pseudogene TRBV3-2) and TRBJ1-3, with 7 bases aligning to TRBD1. CDR3 length: 15 residues. V shed 4 bases and J 2 bases; nucleotides not matched to a gene: 5. Germline V gives CDR1 LGHDT, CDR2 YNNKEL (reference sequence).

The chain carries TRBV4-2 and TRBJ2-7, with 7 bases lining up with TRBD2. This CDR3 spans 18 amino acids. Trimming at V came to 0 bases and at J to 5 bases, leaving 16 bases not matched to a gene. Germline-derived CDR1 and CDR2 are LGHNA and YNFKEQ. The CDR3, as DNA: TGTGCCAGCAGCCAAGAGGTCCGAGGGCTAGCGGCAAACGACGAGCAGTACTTC. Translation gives CASSQEVRGLAANDEQYF.

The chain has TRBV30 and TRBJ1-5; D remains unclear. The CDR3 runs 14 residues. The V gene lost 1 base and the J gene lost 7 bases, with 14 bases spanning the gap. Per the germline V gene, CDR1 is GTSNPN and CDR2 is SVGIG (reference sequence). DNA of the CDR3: TGTGCCTGGAGTGACGGCCGGGAGGGACAGCCCCAGCATTTT. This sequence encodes CAWSDGREGQPQHF.

CDR3 amino acids: CASTQGPNTEAFF. CDR3 nucleotides: TGTGCCAGCACTCAGGGGCCGAACACTGAAGCTTTCTTT. The V gene is TRBV3-1 (or the pseudogene TRBV3-2), the J gene TRBJ1-1; a weak D match, TRBD1 (6 bases). The CDR3 length is 13 residues. Germline V gene data show CDR1 as LGHDT and CDR2 as YNNKEL (reference sequence). Trimming removed 7 bases at V and 1 base at J, with 10 bases between.

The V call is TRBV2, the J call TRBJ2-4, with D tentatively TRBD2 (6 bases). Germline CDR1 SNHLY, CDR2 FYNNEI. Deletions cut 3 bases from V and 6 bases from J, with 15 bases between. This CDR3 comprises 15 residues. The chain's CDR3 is CASSEGFGEVNIQYF. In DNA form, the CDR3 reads TGTGCCAGCAGTGAGGGGTTCGGGGAGGTAAACATTCAGTACTTC. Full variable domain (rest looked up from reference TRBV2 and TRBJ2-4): EPEVTQTPSHQVTQMGQEVILRCVPISNHLYFYWYRQILGQKVEFLVSFYNNEISEKSEIFDDQFSVERPDGSNFTLKIRSTKLEDSAMYFCASSEGFGEVNIQYFGAGTRLSVL.

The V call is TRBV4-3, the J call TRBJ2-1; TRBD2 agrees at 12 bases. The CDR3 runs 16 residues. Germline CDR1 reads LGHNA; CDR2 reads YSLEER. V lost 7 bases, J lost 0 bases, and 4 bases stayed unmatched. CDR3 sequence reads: CASIRTSGDSYNEQFF. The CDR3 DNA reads TGCGCCAGCATCAGGACTAGCGGGGACTCCTACAATGAGCAGTTCTTC.

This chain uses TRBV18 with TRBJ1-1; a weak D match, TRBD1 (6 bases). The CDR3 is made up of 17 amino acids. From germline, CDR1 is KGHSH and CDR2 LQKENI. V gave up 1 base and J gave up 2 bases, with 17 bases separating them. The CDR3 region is CASSPRGGGRSNTEAFF. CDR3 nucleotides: TGTGCCAGCTCACCACGAGGTGGGGGCCGGAGTAACACTGAAGCTTTCTTT.

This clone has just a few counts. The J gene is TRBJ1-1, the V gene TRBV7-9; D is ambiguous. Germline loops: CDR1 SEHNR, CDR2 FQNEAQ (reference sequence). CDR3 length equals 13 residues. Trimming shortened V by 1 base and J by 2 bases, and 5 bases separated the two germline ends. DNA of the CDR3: TGTGCCAGCAGCTTAGAGCTCAACACTGAAGCTTTCTTT. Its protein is CASSLELNTEAFF.

CDR3 nucleotide sequence: TGTGCCAGCCGGGCGGGGGGCCCATATACGCAGTATTTT. It codes for CASRAGGPYTQYF. This chain uses TRBV6-5 with TRBJ2-3, with 8 bases that match TRBD2. J gave up 7 bases and V 8 bases, and 8 bases lay outside the gene matches. The CDR3 runs to 13 residues. Germline CDR1 MNHEY, CDR2 SVGAGI.

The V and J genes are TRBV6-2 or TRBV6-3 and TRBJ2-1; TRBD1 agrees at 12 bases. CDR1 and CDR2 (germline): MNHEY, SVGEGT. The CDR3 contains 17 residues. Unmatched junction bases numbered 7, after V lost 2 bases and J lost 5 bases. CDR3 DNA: TGTGCCAGCAGTTACCCAAGGGACAGGGGGCGAAACAATGAGCAGTTCTTC. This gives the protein CASSYPRDRGRNNEQFF.